Sequencing of this T cell receptor beta chain was carried out in a study of blood T cell repertoires in COVID-19. Study overall: Spain, Italy and the United States supplied samples that represented acute and convalescent COVID-19. Sample material is recorded as cDNA or gDNA derived from T cells, B-cell-depleted T cells, or PBMCs.

The germline CDR1 and CDR2 sequences are WNHNN and SYGVQD (reference sequence). The CDR3 is made up of 15 amino acids. The V and J ends lost 5 bases and 2 bases respectively, with 14 bases between them. In the authors' methods: From reference gene primer amplification, estimates of nucleated cell counts were derived. Here immunoSEQ multiplex PCR was the method, and the copy in TCRdb shows in-frame clones only, minus some. V and J calls and clone size follow that table, whereas D and trimming were derived from the DNA. Found here are 180,000 or so clones, around 83% of them singletons; the top ten hold roughly 7%.

The genes are TRBV10-1 and TRBJ2-3, with TRBD2 as a possible D gene (5 bases). Source material: peripheral blood. The clonotype was recovered from a woman at least 80 years old in a cohort sampled during active or convalescent COVID-19. As DNA, the CDR3 is TGCGCCAGCAGTCCAGGACTCGCTTACACAGATACGCAGTATTTT. Protein product: CASSPGLAYTDTQYF.